The 18 T cell receptor beta chains presented below share a single source sample, sequenced in a study of CD8 T cells in ankylosing spondylitis. TCRdb passed the 5' RACE reads through MiXCR, listing each CDR3 protein once. The data show 200,000 to 250,000 distinct CDR3 sequences, 10% seen once. The sample was blood, either unsorted or a sorted T cell fraction (not recorded which). These receptor sequences come from a male donor with ankylosing spondylitis or in good health (not recorded which).

This chain links TRBV20-1 with TRBJ2-2; D is uncertain. The CDR3 extends over 16 amino acids. Between the trimmed V and J ends, which lost 3 bases and 0 bases, there was a span of 14 bases. Germline CDR1 reads DFQATT; CDR2 reads SNEGSKA (reference sequence). The DNA of the CDR3 is TGCAGTGCTAGTGGCTTAACGGAGTCGAACACCGGGGAGCTGTTTTTT. This translates into CSASGLTESNTGELFF.

This clonotype showed up many times. Here the CDR3 DNA reads TGTGCCAGCACCGGATCAGTCCCCGGGGAGCTGTTTTTT. As protein: CASTGSVPGELFF. The chain links TRBV7-2 to TRBJ2-2; D gene unclear. The CDR3 runs 13 residues. Trimming pared 7 bases from V and 6 bases from J, leaving 12 bases between. Germline values: CDR1 SGHTA, CDR2 FQGNSA.

Many counts were recorded for this clonotype. J is TRBJ2-2 and V is TRBV20-1; D could derive from TRBD1 or TRBD2 (5 bases each). Germline V gives CDR1 DFQATT, CDR2 SNEGSKA (reference sequence). V was pared by 5 bases and J by 6 bases, with 13 bases between. CDR3 length equals 13 residues. The DNA of the CDR3 is TGCAGTGCTTCCGAAGTGGGGGCCGGGGAGCTGTTTTTT. It encodes CSASEVGAGELFF.

This chain connects TRBV7-9 to TRBJ2-7, with a possible D match to TRBD2 (6 bases). The CDR3 sequence is 15 residues long. V dropped 5 bases and J dropped 3 bases, with 17 bases sitting between them. The germline V gene encodes CDR1 SEHNR and CDR2 FQNEAQ (reference sequence). The CDR3 sequence is CASSRSGLGNYEQYF. As DNA, the CDR3 is TGTGCCAGCAGCAGAAGCGGGCTAGGGAACTACGAGCAGTACTTC.

This clonotype was detected ten times or more. The chain joins TRBV5-1 to TRBJ1-3; D gene uncertain. The CDR3 has 16 amino acids. V gave up 0 bases and J gave up 0 bases, with 10 bases separating them. Germline CDR1 SGHRS, CDR2 YFSETQ. The CDR3 here is CASSLVPGLSGNTIYF. CDR3 bases: TGCGCCAGCAGCTTGGTTCCAGGCCTCTCTGGAAACACCATATATTTT.

This clonotype turned up a few times. The chain joins TRBV7-8 to TRBJ1-3; 7 nucleotides agree with TRBD1. CDR3 length: 16 residues. The J segment lost 9 bases and the V segment lost 1 base, leaving 12 bases of the junction unmatched. CDR1 is SGHVS, CDR2 FQNEAQ, per germline. Written as DNA, the CDR3 is TGTGCCAGCAGCTTAGTAGGGGGCAGCAGACGAGGCACCATATATTTT. This codes for CASSLVGGSRRGTIYF.

This clonotype came up many times. This rearrangement joins TRBV15 to TRBJ1-2, with D maybe TRBD1 (5 bases). The germline CDR1 and CDR2 sequences are LNHNV and YYDKDF (reference sequence). V was cut by 1 base and J by 5 bases, with 14 bases left in between. The CDR3 extends over 15 amino acids. DNA for the CDR3: TGTGCCACCAGCAGAGCGGGTTCAGGGCTATATGGCTACACCTTC. Translating gives CATSRAGSGLYGYTF.

This clonotype has a count of ten or more. This rearrangement joins TRBV29-1 to TRBJ2-3, with 11 bases aligning to TRBD1. Germline values: CDR1 SQVTM, CDR2 ANQGSEA. The J segment lost 6 bases and the V segment lost 6 bases, leaving 11 bases of the junction unmatched. The CDR3 runs 15 residues. CDR3: CSVDRGRGGLDTQYF. Written as DNA, the CDR3 is TGCAGCGTGGACAGGGGGCGCGGGGGATTGGATACGCAGTATTTT.

This clonotype was counted ten times or more. The chain carries TRBV3-1 and TRBJ2-4, with 11 bases aligning to TRBD2. The CDR3 has 13 residues. The junction had 7 bases not matched to a gene; V was cut back by 2 bases and J by 16 bases. Germline-derived CDR1 and CDR2 are LGHDT and YNNKEL (reference sequence). This CDR3 reads CASSQQTSGAPYF. The CDR3 region has the DNA TGTGCCAGCAGCCAACAGACTAGCGGGGCTCCTTACTTC.

A few counts support this clonotype. The chain has TRBV7-9 and TRBJ2-7; D remains ambiguous. This CDR3 is built from 12 residues. The germline V and J ends were trimmed by 0 bases and 7 bases, with 7 bases remaining between them. Germline CDR1 SEHNR, CDR2 FQNEAQ (reference sequence). The CDR3 bases are TGTGCCAGCAGCTTAGCCCCTCGTGAGCAGTACTTC. Translation: CASSLAPREQYF.

This clonotype was seen ten or more times. The chain has TRBV20-1 and TRBJ2-5, with 7 bases fitting TRBD2. Germline-derived CDR1 and CDR2 are DFQATT and SNEGSKA (reference sequence). The CDR3 extends over 16 amino acids. With V trimmed by 1 base and J by 2 bases, 10 bases remained unmatched. The CDR3 loop is CSARGGGRTSQETQYF. In DNA form, the CDR3 reads TGCAGTGCTAGAGGCGGGGGACGCACCTCGCAAGAGACCCAGTACTTC.

This clonotype occurred many times. V gene TRBV7-2 combines with J gene TRBJ2-6; D is unresolved. CDR3 size: 19 residues. From germline, CDR1 is SGHTA and CDR2 FQGNSA. Trimming removed 0 bases from V and 1 base from J, with 16 bases in between. The CDR3 sequence: CASSLARLLSSSGANVLTF. The DNA of the CDR3 is TGTGCCAGCAGCTTAGCTCGATTACTCTCGAGTTCTGGGGCCAACGTCCTGACTTTC.

This clonotype showed up many times. This chain uses TRBV24-1 with TRBJ2-1, with 10 bases identical to TRBD1. The J segment lost 3 bases and the V segment lost 3 bases, leaving 7 bases of the junction unmatched. CDR3 length: 17 residues. The germline gives CDR1 KGHDR, CDR2 SFDVKD. CDR3 DNA sequence: TGTGCCACCAGTGATGGAGCCGGGACAGGGGTCTACAATGAGCAGTTCTTC. Its protein is CATSDGAGTGVYNEQFF.

This clonotype was observed at least ten times. The genes are TRBV12-3 or TRBV12-4 and TRBJ1-5, with D tentatively TRBD1 (6 bases). This CDR3 contains 15 residues. With 4 bases removed from V and 7 bases from J, the gap between germline ends came to 17 bases. This CDR3 reads CASSWGPGQQQPQHF. The CDR3, as DNA: TGTGCCAGCAGTTGGGGGCCGGGACAACAGCAGCCCCAGCATTTT.

This clonotype was found many times. The V and J genes are TRBV5-1 and TRBJ2-1; D is unresolved. The germline CDR1 and CDR2 sequences are SGHRS and YFSETQ. CDR3 length: 15 amino acids. The germline V and J ends were trimmed by 0 bases and 2 bases, with 9 bases remaining between them. The CDR3 bases are TGCGCCAGCAGCTTGGCTCTAGGGACCTACAATGAGCAGTTCTTC. Encoded protein: CASSLALGTYNEQFF.

This clonotype was counted many times. The rearrangement joins TRBV5-1 to TRBJ2-3; 7 bases line up with TRBD1. Germline lookup yields CDR1 SGHRS and CDR2 YFSETQ. Trimming cost V 0 bases and J 7 bases; bases outside gene matches: 8. This CDR3 region has 15 residues. For the CDR3, the DNA is TGCGCCAGCAGCTTGGAGGGGGCCGGTCGAAATACGCAGTATTTT. This sequence encodes CASSLEGAGRNTQYF. Filled out from reference TRBV5-1 and TRBJ2-3, the complete variable domain reads KAGVTQTPRYLIKTRGQQVTLSCSPISGHRSVSWYQQTPGQGLQFLFEYFSETQRNKGNFPGRFSGRQFSNSRSEMNVSTLELGDSALYLCASSLEGAGRNTQYFGPGTRLTVL.

The chain has TRBV12-3 or TRBV12-4 and TRBJ1-4; D is unresolved. The CDR3 consists of 13 residues. The V end lost 6 bases, the J end lost 7 bases, and 12 bases lay between the germline ends. The CDR3 is CASSDLTREKLFF. In nucleotides, the CDR3 is TGTGCCAGCAGCGATCTCACTCGTGAAAAACTGTTTTTT.

This clonotype has a count of ten or more. The chain carries TRBV7-6 and TRBJ1-6; the D gene is possibly TRBD1 (5 bases). This CDR3 is 13 amino acids long. CDR1 is SGHVS, CDR2 FNYEAQ, per germline. V was shortened by 1 base and J by 9 bases, with 7 bases between the two germline ends. The CDR3 here is CASSLGGSSPLHF. The CDR3 bases are TGTGCCAGCAGCTTAGGGGGGAGTTCACCCCTCCACTTT.